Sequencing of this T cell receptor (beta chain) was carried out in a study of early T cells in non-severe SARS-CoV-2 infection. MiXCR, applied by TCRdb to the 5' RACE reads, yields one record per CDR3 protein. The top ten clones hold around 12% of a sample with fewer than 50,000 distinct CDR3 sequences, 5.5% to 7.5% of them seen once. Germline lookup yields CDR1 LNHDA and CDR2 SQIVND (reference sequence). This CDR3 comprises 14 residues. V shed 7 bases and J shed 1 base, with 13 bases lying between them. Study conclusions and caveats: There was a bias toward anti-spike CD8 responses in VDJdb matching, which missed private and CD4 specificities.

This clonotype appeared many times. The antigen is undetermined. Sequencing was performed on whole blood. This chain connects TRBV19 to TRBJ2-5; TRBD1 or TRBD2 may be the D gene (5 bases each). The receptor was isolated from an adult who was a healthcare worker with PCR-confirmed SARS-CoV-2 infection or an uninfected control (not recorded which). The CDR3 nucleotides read TGTGCCAGTATCACGGGACCACTCCAAGAGACCCAGTACTTC. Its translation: CASITGPLQETQYF.